This TCR beta chain was obtained from a study of control samples from healthy donors and cancer patients. With V trimmed by 2 bases and J by 4 bases, 10 bases remained unmatched. Germline V gene data show CDR1 as SGHRS and CDR2 as YFSETQ. CDR3 length equals 16 residues. Profiling relied on immunoSEQ multiplex PCR, and the TCRdb table lists in-frame clones only, not all of them. The data contain about 140,000 clones, around 90% of them singletons. V and J are TRBV5-1 and TRBJ1-1; 8 bases line up with TRBD1. The source material was blood. The sequence derives from a man in his thirties or forties in good health. Here the CDR3 DNA reads TGCGCCAGCAGCTTTGGAGGACAGGGTTTCGCCACTGAAGCTTTCTTT. Translating it yields CASSFGGQGFATEAFF.